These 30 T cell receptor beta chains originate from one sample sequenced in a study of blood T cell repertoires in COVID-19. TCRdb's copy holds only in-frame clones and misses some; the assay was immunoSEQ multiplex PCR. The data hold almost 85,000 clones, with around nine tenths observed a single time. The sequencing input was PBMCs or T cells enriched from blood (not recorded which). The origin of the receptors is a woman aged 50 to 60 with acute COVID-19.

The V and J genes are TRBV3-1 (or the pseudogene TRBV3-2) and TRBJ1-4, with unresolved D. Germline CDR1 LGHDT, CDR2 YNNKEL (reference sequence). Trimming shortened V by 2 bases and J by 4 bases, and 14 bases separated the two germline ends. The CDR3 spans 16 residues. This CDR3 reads CASSQTWALINEKLFF. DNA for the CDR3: TGTGCCAGCAGCCAAACCTGGGCGCTGATTAATGAAAAACTGTTTTTT.

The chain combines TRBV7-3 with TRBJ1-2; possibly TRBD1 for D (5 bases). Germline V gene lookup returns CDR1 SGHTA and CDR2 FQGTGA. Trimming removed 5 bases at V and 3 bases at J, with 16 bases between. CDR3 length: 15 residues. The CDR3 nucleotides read TGTGCCAGCAGCCGGGACTCCGGAGGGCACTATGGCTACACCTTC. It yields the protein CASSRDSGGHYGYTF.

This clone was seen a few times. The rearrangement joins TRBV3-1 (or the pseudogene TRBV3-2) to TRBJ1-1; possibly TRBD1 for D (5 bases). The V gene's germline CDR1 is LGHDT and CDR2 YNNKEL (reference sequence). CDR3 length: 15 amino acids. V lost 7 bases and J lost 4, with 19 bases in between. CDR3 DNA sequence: TGTGCCAGCACCCCTAACCTCGTGGGGGGCACTGAAGCTTTCTTT. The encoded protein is CASTPNLVGGTEAFF.

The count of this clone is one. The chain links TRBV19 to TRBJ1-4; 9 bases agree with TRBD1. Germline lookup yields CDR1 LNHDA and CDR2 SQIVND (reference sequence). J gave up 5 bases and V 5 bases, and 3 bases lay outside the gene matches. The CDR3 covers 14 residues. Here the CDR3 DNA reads TGTGCCAGTAGTGGAGACAGGGGGAATGAAAAACTGTTTTTT. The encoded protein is CASSGDRGNEKLFF.

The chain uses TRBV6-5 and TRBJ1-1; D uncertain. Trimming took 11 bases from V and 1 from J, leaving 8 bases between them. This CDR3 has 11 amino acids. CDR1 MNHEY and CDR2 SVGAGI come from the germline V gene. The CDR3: CASQENTEAFF. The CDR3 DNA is TGTGCCTCGCAGGAGAACACTGAAGCTTTCTTT.

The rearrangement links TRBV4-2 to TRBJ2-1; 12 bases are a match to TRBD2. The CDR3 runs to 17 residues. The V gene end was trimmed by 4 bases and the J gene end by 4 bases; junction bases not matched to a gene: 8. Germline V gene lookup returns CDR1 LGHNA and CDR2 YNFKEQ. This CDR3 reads CASSPLAGGPRYNEQFF. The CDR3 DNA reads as TGTGCCAGCAGCCCGCTAGCGGGAGGGCCCAGGTACAATGAGCAGTTCTTC.

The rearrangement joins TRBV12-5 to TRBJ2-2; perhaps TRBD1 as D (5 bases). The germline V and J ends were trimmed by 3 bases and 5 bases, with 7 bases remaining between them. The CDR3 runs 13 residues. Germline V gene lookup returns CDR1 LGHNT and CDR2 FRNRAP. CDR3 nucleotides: TGTGCTAGTGGTTTAAGGGGTACCGGGGAGCTGTTTTTT. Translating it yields CASGLRGTGELFF.

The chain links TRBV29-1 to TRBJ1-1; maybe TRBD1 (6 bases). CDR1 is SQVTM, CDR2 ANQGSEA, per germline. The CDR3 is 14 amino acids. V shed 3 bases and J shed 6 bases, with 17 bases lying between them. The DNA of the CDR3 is TGCAGCGTTGACCTTCCGGCAGGGGAAGCTGAAGCTTTCTTT. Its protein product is CSVDLPAGEAEAFF. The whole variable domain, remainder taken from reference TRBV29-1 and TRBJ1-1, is SAVISQKPSRDICQRGTSLTIQCQVDSQVTMMFWYRQQPGQSLTLIATANQGSEATYESGFVIDKFPISRPNLTFSTLTVSNMSPEDSSIYLCSVDLPAGEAEAFFGQGTRLTVV.

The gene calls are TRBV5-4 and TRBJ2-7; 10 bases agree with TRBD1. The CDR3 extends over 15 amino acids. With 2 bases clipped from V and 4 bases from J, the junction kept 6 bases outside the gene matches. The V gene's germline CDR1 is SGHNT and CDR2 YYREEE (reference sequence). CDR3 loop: CASSLDRDRGYEQYF. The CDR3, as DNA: TGTGCCAGCAGCTTAGACCGGGACAGGGGTTACGAGCAGTACTTC.

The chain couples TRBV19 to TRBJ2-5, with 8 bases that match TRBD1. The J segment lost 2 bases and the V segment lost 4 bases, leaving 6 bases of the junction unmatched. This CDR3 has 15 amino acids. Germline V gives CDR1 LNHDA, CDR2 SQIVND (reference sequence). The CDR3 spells CASSTLGTGQETQYF. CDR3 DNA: TGTGCCAGTAGTACCCTCGGGACAGGTCAAGAGACCCAGTACTTC.

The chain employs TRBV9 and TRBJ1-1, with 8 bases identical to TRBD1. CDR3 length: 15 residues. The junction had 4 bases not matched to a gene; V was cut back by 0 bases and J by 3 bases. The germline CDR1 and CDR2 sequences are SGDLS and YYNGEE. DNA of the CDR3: TGTGCCAGCAGCGTAGCCCCGACAGGGGACACTGAAGCTTTCTTT. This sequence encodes CASSVAPTGDTEAFF.

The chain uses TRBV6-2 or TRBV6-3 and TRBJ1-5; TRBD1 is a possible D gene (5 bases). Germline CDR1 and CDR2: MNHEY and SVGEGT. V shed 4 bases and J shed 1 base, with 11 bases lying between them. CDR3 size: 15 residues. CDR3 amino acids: CASSSSGGSNQPQHF. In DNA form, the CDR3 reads TGTGCCAGCAGTTCGAGCGGGGGGAGCAATCAGCCCCAGCATTTT.

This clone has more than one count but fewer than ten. CDR3 bases: TGTGCCAGCAGTATCGGGATCTCTGGGGCCAACGTCCTGACTTTC. Protein: CASSIGISGANVLTF. V and J are TRBV6-4 and TRBJ2-6, with a possible D match to TRBD2 (5 bases). Trimming removed 5 bases at V and 0 bases at J, with 8 bases between. There are 15 residues in the CDR3. Germline lookup yields CDR1 MRHNA and CDR2 SNTAGT.

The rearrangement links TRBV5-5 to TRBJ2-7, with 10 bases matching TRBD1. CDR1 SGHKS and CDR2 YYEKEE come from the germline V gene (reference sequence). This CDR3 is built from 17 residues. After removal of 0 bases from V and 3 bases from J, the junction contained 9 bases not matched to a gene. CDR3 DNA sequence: TGTGCCAGCAGCTTGGCCCCCGGGACAGGGGTCCTCTACGAGCAGTACTTC. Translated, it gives CASSLAPGTGVLYEQYF.

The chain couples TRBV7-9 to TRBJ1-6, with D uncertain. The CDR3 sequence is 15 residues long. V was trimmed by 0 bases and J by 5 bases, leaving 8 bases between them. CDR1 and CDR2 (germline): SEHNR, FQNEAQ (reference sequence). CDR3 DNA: TGTGCCAGCAGCTTAGCGGTCGGGAATAATTCACCCCTCCACTTT. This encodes CASSLAVGNNSPLHF.

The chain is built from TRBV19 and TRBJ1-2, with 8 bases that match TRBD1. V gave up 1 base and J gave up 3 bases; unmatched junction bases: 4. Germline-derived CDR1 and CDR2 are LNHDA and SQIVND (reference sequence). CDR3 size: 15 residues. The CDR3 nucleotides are TGTGCCAGTAGTATAGTTCCAGGGGGCGACTATGGCTACACCTTC. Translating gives CASSIVPGGDYGYTF.

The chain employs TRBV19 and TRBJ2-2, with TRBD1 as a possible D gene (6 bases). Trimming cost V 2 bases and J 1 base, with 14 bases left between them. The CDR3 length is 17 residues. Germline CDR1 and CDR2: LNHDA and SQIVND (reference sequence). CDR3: CASSINTGTRNTGELFF. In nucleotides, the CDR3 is TGTGCCAGTAGTATAAATACCGGGACAAGGAACACCGGGGAGCTGTTTTTT.

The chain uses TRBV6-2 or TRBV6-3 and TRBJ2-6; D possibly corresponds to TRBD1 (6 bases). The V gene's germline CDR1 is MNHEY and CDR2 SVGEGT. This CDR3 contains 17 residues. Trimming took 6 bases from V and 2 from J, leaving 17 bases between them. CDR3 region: CASSHRSTGTGANVLTF. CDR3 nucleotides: TGTGCCAGCAGCCACCGCTCCACAGGGACTGGGGCCAACGTCCTGACTTTC.

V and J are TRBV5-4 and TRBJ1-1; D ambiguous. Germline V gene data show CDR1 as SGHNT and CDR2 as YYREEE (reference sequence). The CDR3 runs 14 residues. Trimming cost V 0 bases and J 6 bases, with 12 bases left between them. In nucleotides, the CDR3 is TGTGCCAGCAGCTTGGACCTAACGAGGGCTGAAGCTTTCTTT. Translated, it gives CASSLDLTRAEAFF.

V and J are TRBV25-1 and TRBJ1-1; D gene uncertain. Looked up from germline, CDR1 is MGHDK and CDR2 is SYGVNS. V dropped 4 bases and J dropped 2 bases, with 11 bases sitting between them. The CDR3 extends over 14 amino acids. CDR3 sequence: CASSGLSGNTEAFF. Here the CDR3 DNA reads TGTGCCAGCAGTGGCCTATCAGGTAACACTGAAGCTTTCTTT. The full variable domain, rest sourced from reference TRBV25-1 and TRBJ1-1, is EADIYQTPRYLVIGTGKKITLECSQTMGHDKMYWYQQDPGMELHLIHYSYGVNSTEKGDLSSESTVSRIRTEHFPLTLESARPSHTSQYLCASSGLSGNTEAFFGQGTRLTVV.

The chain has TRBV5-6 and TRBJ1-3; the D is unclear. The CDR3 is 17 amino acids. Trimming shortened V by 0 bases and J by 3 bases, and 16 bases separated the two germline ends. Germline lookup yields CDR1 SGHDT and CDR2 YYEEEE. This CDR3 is CASSLVTAAVGGNTIYF. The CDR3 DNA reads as TGTGCCAGCAGCTTGGTTACAGCAGCGGTTGGTGGAAACACCATATATTTT.

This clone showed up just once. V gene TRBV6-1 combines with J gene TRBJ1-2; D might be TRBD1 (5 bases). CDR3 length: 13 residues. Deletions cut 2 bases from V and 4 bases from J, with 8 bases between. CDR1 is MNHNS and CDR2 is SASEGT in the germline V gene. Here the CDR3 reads CASSEPQAYGYTF. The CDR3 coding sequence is TGTGCCAGCAGTGAACCACAGGCCTATGGCTACACCTTC.

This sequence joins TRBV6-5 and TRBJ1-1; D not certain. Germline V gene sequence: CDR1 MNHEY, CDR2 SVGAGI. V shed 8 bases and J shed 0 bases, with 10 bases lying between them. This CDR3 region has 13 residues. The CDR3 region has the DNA TGTGCCAGCCCCTCTGGCATGAACACTGAAGCTTTCTTT. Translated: CASPSGMNTEAFF.

CDR3 DNA: TGCGCCAGCCTGAGCAGTGAGGCGAGGGGCAGGGGGCGCTCGGAGTTTGGCTACACCTTC. This sequence encodes CASLSSEARGRGRSEFGYTF. V and J are TRBV10-1 and TRBJ1-2; 8 nucleotides align to TRBD1. CDR3 length: 20 amino acids. Germline CDR1 and CDR2: WNHNN and SYGVQD (reference sequence). J was trimmed by 7 bases and V by 8 bases; bases with no gene match: 30.

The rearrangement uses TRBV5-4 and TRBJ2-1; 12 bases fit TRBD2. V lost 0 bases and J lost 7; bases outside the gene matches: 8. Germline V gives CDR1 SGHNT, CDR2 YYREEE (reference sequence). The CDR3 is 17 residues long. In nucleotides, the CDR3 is TGTGCCAGCAGCTTGGGGGTAGGACTAGCGGGAAGGAATGAGCAGTTCTTC. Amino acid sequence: CASSLGVGLAGRNEQFF.

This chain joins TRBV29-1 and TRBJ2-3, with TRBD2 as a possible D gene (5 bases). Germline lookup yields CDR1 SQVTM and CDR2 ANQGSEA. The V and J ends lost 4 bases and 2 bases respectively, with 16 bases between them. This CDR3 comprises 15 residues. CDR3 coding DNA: TGCAGCGTTGGGGGAGCGGAGCGCTTCACAGATACGCAGTATTTT. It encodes CSVGGAERFTDTQYF.

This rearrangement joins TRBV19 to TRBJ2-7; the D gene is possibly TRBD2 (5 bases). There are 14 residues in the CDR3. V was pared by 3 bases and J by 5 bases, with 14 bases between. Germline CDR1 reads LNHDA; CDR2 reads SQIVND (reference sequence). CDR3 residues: CASSIRGSGNEQYF. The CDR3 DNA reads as TGTGCCAGTAGTATCCGCGGGTCCGGGAACGAGCAGTACTTC.

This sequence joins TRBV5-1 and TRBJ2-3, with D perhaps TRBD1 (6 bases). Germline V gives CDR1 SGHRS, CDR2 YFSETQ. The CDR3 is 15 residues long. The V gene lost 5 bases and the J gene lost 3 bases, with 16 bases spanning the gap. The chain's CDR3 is CASSDTGTRTDTQYF. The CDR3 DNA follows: TGCGCCAGCAGTGACACGGGGACACGAACAGATACGCAGTATTTT.

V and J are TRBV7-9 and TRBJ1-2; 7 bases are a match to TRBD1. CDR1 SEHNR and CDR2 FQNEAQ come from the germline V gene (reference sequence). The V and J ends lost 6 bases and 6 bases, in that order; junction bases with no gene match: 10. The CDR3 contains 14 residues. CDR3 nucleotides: TGTGCCAGCAGGTTTACAGGGGTTTCAGATGGCTACACCTTC. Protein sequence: CASRFTGVSDGYTF. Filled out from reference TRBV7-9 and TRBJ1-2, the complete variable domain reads DTGVSQNPRHKITKRGQNVTFRCDPISEHNRLYWYRQTLGQGPEFLTYFQNEAQLEKSRLLSDRFSAERPKGSFSTLEIQRTEQGDSAMYLCASRFTGVSDGYTFGSGTRLTVV.

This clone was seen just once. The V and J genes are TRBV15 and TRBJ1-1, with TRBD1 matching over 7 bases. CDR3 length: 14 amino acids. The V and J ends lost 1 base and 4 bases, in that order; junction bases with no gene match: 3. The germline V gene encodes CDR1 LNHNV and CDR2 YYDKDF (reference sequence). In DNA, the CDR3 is TGTGCCACCAGCAGAGCAACAGGGGTCACTGAAGCTTTCTTT. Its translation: CATSRATGVTEAFF.